The entry below describes one T cell receptor (beta chain). The target antigen is unknown. Treatment reported: some 20 received Ad26.COV2.S at low or high dose, single or two shots; about 5 received placebo; per-sample allocation not given. Day 63 following the first vaccine or placebo injection was when the samples were taken. Within Boston, the person who donated was an adult of 18-55 years. In the vaccine, an Ad26 vector expressed the SARS-CoV-2 spike of the Wuhan strain. The entry originates in a study of Ad26.COV2.S vaccination and SARS-CoV-2 variants. Study overall: Intramuscular Ad26.COV2.S at 5x10^10 or 1x10^11 viral particles. Study-wide points: Among vaccine recipients, spike-specific TCR breadth exceeded that of placebo recipients.

This table comes from immunoSEQ multiplex PCR, and its TCRdb copy is limited to in-frame clones, with some not included. In the table there are some 520,000 clones, approximately 90% of which are singletons. The V gene lost 5 bases and the J gene lost 0 bases, with 14 bases spanning the gap. Germline CDR1 is LNHDA and CDR2 is SQIVND (reference sequence). This CDR3 has 16 residues. Sample: peripheral blood, taken in a trial of Ad26.COV2.S vaccine versus placebo. This chain uses TRBV19 with TRBJ1-3; no clear D. The sequence derives from a person aged 18 to 59 who received the Ad26.COV2.S COVID-19 vaccine or a placebo. The CDR3 loop is CASSDTGGSSGNTIYF. As DNA, the CDR3 is TGTGCCAGTAGTGACACCGGAGGGTCCTCTGGAAACACCATATATTTT.